A single sample is the source of the 9 T cell receptor beta chains below, sequenced in a study of T cell responses to AZD1222 COVID-19 vaccine. Clones were sequenced by immunoSEQ multiplex PCR, and TCRdb holds only the in-frame ones, with some missing. Of approximately 150,000 clones in the sample, 85% to 95% were seen once. The sequencing here drew on peripheral blood, taken on day 0 of AZD1222 vaccination. The receptors derive from an adult in good health.

The chain joins TRBV6-5 to TRBJ1-5; D perhaps matches TRBD1 (5 bases). V lost 6 bases, J lost 7 bases, and 19 bases lay in between. CDR1 MNHEY and CDR2 SVGAGI come from the germline V gene. This CDR3 contains 15 residues. CDR3 nucleotide sequence: TGTGCCAGCAGCTATTCAGGGCTCCTAGGACAGCCCCAGCATTTT. Translation: CASSYSGLLGQPQHF.

The V gene is TRBV4-1, the J gene TRBJ1-4; 8 bases are a match to TRBD1. The CDR3 runs to 16 residues. Trimming cost V 2 bases and J 6 bases; bases outside gene matches: 8. Germline lookup yields CDR1 MGHRA and CDR2 YSYEKL. The CDR3 loop reads CASSQKKTGVDEKLFF. The CDR3 coding sequence is TGCGCCAGCAGCCAAAAGAAGACAGGGGTAGATGAAAAACTGTTTTTT.

The chain is built from TRBV7-2 and TRBJ1-2, with no clear D. Trimming removed 4 bases from V and 3 bases from J, with 15 bases in between. The germline V gene encodes CDR1 SGHTA and CDR2 FQGNSA. This CDR3 spans 15 amino acids. The chain's CDR3 is CASSSSPAGDYGYTF. In DNA, the CDR3 is TGTGCCAGCAGCTCTTCACCCGCAGGAGACTATGGCTACACCTTC.

The rearrangement links TRBV9 to TRBJ1-3; 8 bases fit TRBD1. Germline CDR1 SGDLS, CDR2 YYNGEE. The CDR3 length is 17 residues. Unmatched junction bases numbered 7, after V lost 2 bases and J lost 0 bases. The CDR3 coding sequence is TGTGCCAGCAGCGTGGGGGGACAGGCCAACTCTGGAAACACCATATATTTT. It yields the protein CASSVGGQANSGNTIYF.

The chain links TRBV19 to TRBJ2-7; D remains unclear. With 3 bases removed from V and 3 bases from J, the gap between germline ends came to 12 bases. This CDR3 comprises 14 residues. CDR1 and CDR2 from the germline V gene are LNHDA and SQIVND (reference sequence). The CDR3 region is CASSISHAGYEQYF. DNA of the CDR3: TGTGCCAGTAGTATTTCACATGCCGGCTACGAGCAGTACTTC.

As concerns this clone: Within the sample, other DNA sequences also encode this same CDR3. The V call is TRBV19, the J call TRBJ2-1; 12 bases map to TRBD2. The ends lost 6 bases at V and 8 bases at J; junction bases unmatched: 5. Germline V gene lookup returns CDR1 LNHDA and CDR2 SQIVND (reference sequence). This CDR3 has 14 amino acids. DNA of the CDR3: TGTGCCAGTAGCATACTAGCGGGGGGTCATGAGCAGTTCTTC. Encoded protein: CASSILAGGHEQFF. Drawing the rest from reference TRBV19 and TRBJ2-1, the complete variable domain is DGGITQSPKYLFRKEGQNVTLSCEQNLNHDAMYWYRQDPGQGLRLIYYSQIVNDFQKGDIAEGYSVSREKKESFPLTVTSAQKNPTAFYLCASSILAGGHEQFFGPGTRLTVL.

The chain uses TRBV14 and TRBJ2-5; TRBD2 matches at 7 bases. The CDR3 is made up of 16 amino acids. Germline V gene data show CDR1 as SGHDN and CDR2 as FVKESK. V lost 4 bases to trimming and J lost 2 bases; unmatched junction nucleotides: 10. Here the CDR3 reads CASSRTRIFTQETQYF. The CDR3 nucleotides are TGTGCCAGCAGCCGGACTAGAATATTTACTCAAGAGACCCAGTACTTC.

The genes are TRBV5-1 and TRBJ1-1; 7 nucleotides match TRBD1. Germline CDR1 SGHRS, CDR2 YFSETQ. This CDR3 has 17 amino acids. The V and J ends lost 5 bases and 0 bases, in that order; junction bases with no gene match: 13. The CDR3 DNA reads as TGCGCCAGCAGACCCCCGGGACAGTATAATTTGAACACTGAAGCTTTCTTT. Residues: CASRPPGQYNLNTEAFF.

The CDR3 loop is CASSPDRQETQYF. In DNA, the CDR3 is TGTGCCAGCTCACCGGACAGACAAGAGACCCAGTACTTC. The chain uses TRBV18 and TRBJ2-5; weak D call: TRBD1 (6 bases). V was clipped by 3 bases and J by 2 bases, with 7 bases between them. Germline V CDR1 and CDR2: KGHSH, LQKENI. CDR3 length equals 13 residues.